The 21 T cell receptor beta chains given below trace back to one sample, sequenced in a study of OX40 agonist ivuxolimab in advanced cancers. Sequenced by immunoSEQ multiplex PCR; TCRdb stores in-frame clones only, minus some. The table records 71,000 or so clones, around nine tenths of them present only once. Sequencing used CD4+ or CD8+ T cells sorted from blood, obtained in a trial of the OX40 agonist ivuxolimab. The receptors originated from an adult with an advanced solid tumor such as melanoma, head and neck, liver or kidney cancer.

The chain links TRBV4-1 to TRBJ2-7, with D perhaps matching TRBD2 (5 bases). Trimming removed 0 bases from V and 2 bases from J, with 23 bases in between. Germline CDR1 and CDR2: MGHRA and YSYEKL. The CDR3 sequence is 19 residues long. The CDR3: CASSQEKGAAERRTYEQYF. The CDR3 coding sequence is TGCGCCAGCAGCCAAGAGAAGGGAGCGGCTGAGCGCCGTACCTACGAGCAGTACTTC.

The V call is TRBV2, the J call TRBJ1-1; D is uncertain. CDR3 length: 13 amino acids. Germline CDR1 SNHLY, CDR2 FYNNEI. Trimming removed 6 bases from V and 1 base from J, with 9 bases in between. The CDR3 coding sequence is TGTGCCAGCAGGGTGACGGGGAACACTGAAGCTTTCTTT. Its translation: CASRVTGNTEAFF.

The chain couples TRBV27 to TRBJ1-2, with 9 bases identical to TRBD1. The CDR3 covers 17 residues. Per germline, CDR1 MNHEY and CDR2 SMNVEV (reference sequence). Trimming took 7 bases from V and 0 from J; bases not matched to a gene: 12. In nucleotides, the CDR3 is TGTGCCAGCATCCATCAAACAGGGGGCTATTCTAACTATGGCTACACCTTC. It encodes CASIHQTGGYSNYGYTF.

This chain joins TRBV30 and TRBJ1-1, with unresolved D. V was clipped by 1 base and J by 6 bases, with 9 bases between them. This CDR3 spans 12 amino acids. Germline V lookup: CDR1 GTSNPN, CDR2 SVGIG (reference sequence). Here the CDR3 DNA reads TGTGCCTGGAGTGCATCGGGTCCTGAAGCTTTCTTT. It codes for CAWSASGPEAFF.

J is TRBJ2-1 and V is TRBV12-5, with D possibly TRBD1 on 5 matching bases. V shed 3 bases and J shed 9 bases, with 12 bases lying between them. The CDR3 runs 13 residues. Germline V gives CDR1 LGHNT, CDR2 FRNRAP. The CDR3: CASGFLPQVEQFF. CDR3 in DNA: TGTGCTAGTGGTTTCCTTCCACAGGTTGAGCAGTTCTTC.

The chain joins TRBV7-2 to TRBJ1-1; 8 bases are a match to TRBD1. Germline V lookup: CDR1 SGHTA, CDR2 FQGNSA. CDR3 length: 12 amino acids. V trimming: 1 base; J trimming: 11 bases; junction bases outside the gene matches: 3. CDR3 DNA sequence: TGTGCCAGCAGCTTAGAACAGGGGGAGGCTTTCTTT. This gives the protein CASSLEQGEAFF.

This clone was recorded only once. This chain's CDR3 is CASSLGSQTTDTQYF. CDR3 coding DNA: TGTGCCAGCAGCTTAGGGTCGCAGACCACAGATACGCAGTATTTT. This sequence joins TRBV11-3 and TRBJ2-3; D unresolved. The CDR3 extends over 15 amino acids. The V end was cut by 1 base, the J end by 2 bases, with 10 bases between. Germline loops: CDR1 SGHNT, CDR2 YENEEA.

The chain is built from TRBV7-6 and TRBJ2-3; no reliable D call. CDR1 is SGHVS, CDR2 FNYEAQ, per germline. V was pared by 0 bases and J by 1 base, with 11 bases between. CDR3 length equals 16 residues. The CDR3 loop is CASSLAHGRGTDTQYF. For the CDR3, the DNA is TGTGCCAGCAGCTTAGCCCATGGCAGAGGCACAGATACGCAGTATTTT.

The V and J genes are TRBV19 and TRBJ2-1, with 14 nucleotides matching TRBD2. J gave up 5 bases and V 4 bases, and 7 bases lay outside the gene matches. Per germline, CDR1 LNHDA and CDR2 SQIVND (reference sequence). This CDR3 comprises 17 residues. This CDR3 is CASSKVTSGRADNEQFF. The CDR3 nucleotides are TGTGCCAGTAGTAAGGTGACTAGCGGGAGGGCCGACAATGAGCAGTTCTTC.

CDR3 protein: CASSTRTVHSGANVLTF. CDR3 DNA sequence: TGCGCCAGCAGCACGCGGACCGTACACTCTGGGGCCAACGTCCTGACTTTC. The chain is built from TRBV5-1 and TRBJ2-6; no clear D. This CDR3 is 17 amino acids long. Germline V gene sequence: CDR1 SGHRS, CDR2 YFSETQ. The ends were cut back, 4 bases at V and 0 bases at J, with 14 bases in the middle.

V usage is TRBV6-5 and J usage is TRBJ2-2, with D possibly matching TRBD1 (5 bases). This CDR3 spans 14 amino acids. V was pared by 5 bases and J by 1 base, with 8 bases between. The V gene's germline CDR1 is MNHEY and CDR2 SVGAGI. CDR3 nucleotide sequence: TGTGCCAGCAGTAGGGGTCAGAACACCGGGGAGCTGTTTTTT. It codes for CASSRGQNTGELFF.

The chain recombines TRBV29-1 with TRBJ2-3, with D hard to call. V dropped 5 bases and J dropped 4 bases, with 10 bases sitting between them. The CDR3 covers 12 residues. Per germline, CDR1 SQVTM and CDR2 ANQGSEA. CDR3 nucleotide sequence: TGCAGCGTTAGGACCCACTCAGATACGCAGTATTTT. This encodes CSVRTHSDTQYF.

The chain carries TRBV7-8 and TRBJ2-5; D not certain. V was clipped by 5 bases and J by 3 bases, with 10 bases between them. CDR1 is SGHVS and CDR2 is FQNEAQ in the germline V gene. This CDR3 has 13 amino acids. The CDR3 region has the DNA TGTGCCAGCAGCCTTAAGACAAAAGAGACCCAGTACTTC. Protein: CASSLKTKETQYF.

The V call is TRBV14, the J call TRBJ2-5; TRBD1 matches 7 bases. CDR1 is SGHDN, CDR2 FVKESK, per germline. The CDR3 extends over 16 amino acids. V shed 4 bases and J 4 bases; nucleotides not matched to a gene: 12. CDR3 in DNA: TGTGCCAGCAGCCTGATCAAGGGGGCGCATGGAGAGACCCAGTACTTC. It translates to CASSLIKGAHGETQYF.

The chain recombines TRBV5-1 with TRBJ2-3, with 10 bases fitting TRBD2. V dropped 4 bases and J dropped 5; count of bases not matched to a gene: 7. The CDR3 totals 15 residues. The V gene's germline CDR1 is SGHRS and CDR2 YFSETQ. The CDR3: CASSTAGGREDTQYF. The CDR3 DNA sequence: TGCGCCAGCAGCACAGCGGGGGGGCGGGAAGATACGCAGTATTTT.

The CDR3, as DNA: TGTGCCACCAGCGGGCAGGGAAATCAGCCCCAGCATTTT. The encoded protein is CATSGQGNQPQHF. The rearrangement joins TRBV15 to TRBJ1-5; tentatively, D is TRBD1 (5 bases). The CDR3 extends over 13 amino acids. V was trimmed by 5 bases and J by 4 bases, leaving 9 bases between them. CDR1 LNHNV and CDR2 YYDKDF come from the germline V gene (reference sequence). Drawing the rest from reference TRBV15 and TRBJ1-5, the complete variable domain is DAMVIQNPRYQVTQFGKPVTLSCSQTLNHNVMYWYQQKSSQAPKLLFHYYDKDFNNEADTPDNFQSRRPNTSFCFLDIRSPGLGDTAMYLCATSGQGNQPQHFGDGTRLSIL.

V gene TRBV11-2 combines with J gene TRBJ2-1; D tentatively fits TRBD1 or TRBD2 (6 bases each). The germline V gene encodes CDR1 SGHAT and CDR2 FQNNGV. CDR3 length: 14 residues. The germline V and J ends were trimmed by 6 bases and 6 bases, with 15 bases remaining between them. The CDR3 region is CASRSPGAGNEQFF. For the CDR3, the DNA is TGTGCCAGCAGGTCCCCGGGGGCGGGCAATGAGCAGTTCTTC.

The J gene is TRBJ2-7, the V gene TRBV7-2, with unresolved D. This CDR3 is built from 14 residues. V was cut by 5 bases and J by 2 bases, with 13 bases left in between. Per germline, CDR1 SGHTA and CDR2 FQGNSA. The CDR3 nucleotides read TGTGCCAGCAGCACAACACGTAATACCTACGAGCAGTACTTC. This sequence encodes CASSTTRNTYEQYF.

This clone was observed at least ten times. The chain has TRBV9 and TRBJ2-1; TRBD2 agrees at 9 bases. CDR1 is SGDLS, CDR2 YYNGEE, per germline. Trimming removed 2 bases from V and 7 bases from J; junction bases left unmatched: 13. The CDR3 contains 17 residues. CDR3 in amino acids: CASSVLLGRGGDNEQFF. DNA of the CDR3: TGTGCCAGCAGCGTCCTCTTGGGGCGCGGGGGGGATAATGAGCAGTTCTTC.

The gene calls are TRBV9 and TRBJ1-1; D is ambiguous. Trimming shortened V by 0 bases and J by 4 bases, and 10 bases separated the two germline ends. This CDR3 is built from 14 residues. CDR1 SGDLS and CDR2 YYNGEE come from the germline V gene. The CDR3 DNA follows: TGTGCCAGCAGCGTAGATGGGCCGAGCACTGAAGCTTTCTTT. It specifies CASSVDGPSTEAFF.

This chain links TRBV2 with TRBJ1-2; D gene unclear. V was shortened by 6 bases and J by 3 bases, with 17 bases between the two germline ends. This CDR3 region has 15 residues. CDR1 and CDR2 (germline): SNHLY, FYNNEI. CDR3 amino acids: CASRMGISRDYGYTF. The DNA for the CDR3 is TGTGCCAGCAGGATGGGCATCTCAAGGGACTATGGCTACACCTTC.